One sample yielded the 27 T cell receptor beta chains listed below, sequenced in a study of pediatric ulcerative colitis. Generated by immunoSEQ multiplex PCR, the TCRdb table keeps only in-frame clones and is missing some. The sample has about 64,000 clones, about 90% seen once. The sequenced sample consisted of blood. The receptor source for this set is a boy younger than 18 with severe ulcerative colitis.

V gene TRBV30 combines with J gene TRBJ2-2, with TRBD2 as a possible D gene (5 bases). The CDR3 is 17 amino acids. V was cut by 4 bases and J by 3 bases, with 21 bases left in between. The germline CDR1 and CDR2 sequences are GTSNPN and SVGIG (reference sequence). The CDR3 bases are TGTGCCTGGACCCCTCTATTACGAGGGCGGGACACCGGGGAGCTGTTTTTT. Amino acid sequence: CAWTPLLRGRDTGELFF. Filled out from reference TRBV30 and TRBJ2-2, the complete variable domain reads SQTIHQWPATLVQPVGSPLSLECTVEGTSNPNLYWYRQAAGRGLQLLFYSVGIGQISSEVPQNLSASRPQDRQFILSSKKLLLSDSGFYLCAWTPLLRGRDTGELFFGEGSRLTVL.

In its sample, this clone was seen once. In nucleotides, the CDR3 is TGTGCCAGCTCACCACCTAACTACAGGGGCACAGATACGCAGTATTTT. It translates to CASSPPNYRGTDTQYF. This chain connects TRBV18 to TRBJ2-3; tentatively, D is TRBD1 (6 bases). The CDR3 runs to 16 residues. Trimming stripped 0 bases from V and 1 base from J, with 11 bases between. Germline lookup yields CDR1 KGHSH and CDR2 LQKENI.

This clone occurred once. The chain couples TRBV7-6 to TRBJ2-7, with D perhaps TRBD1 (5 bases). The CDR3 is 16 residues long. V was shortened by 3 bases and J by 0 bases, with 15 bases between the two germline ends. The germline V gene encodes CDR1 SGHVS and CDR2 FNYEAQ. The CDR3 protein is CASSFGPTGSSYEQYF. CDR3 sequence (DNA): TGTGCCAGCAGCTTCGGCCCTACAGGTTCCTCCTACGAGCAGTACTTC.

The rearrangement joins TRBV6-6 to TRBJ2-7, with D perhaps being TRBD1 or TRBD2 (5 bases each). V gave up 8 bases and J gave up 2 bases, with 10 bases separating them. CDR1 is MNHNY and CDR2 is SVGAGI in the germline V gene (reference sequence). The CDR3 covers 12 residues. DNA of the CDR3: TGTGCCAGCGGGACCTCAACCTACGAGCAGTACTTC. Its protein product is CASGTSTYEQYF.

The chain couples TRBV4-3 to TRBJ2-1; tentative D call: TRBD2 (5 bases). CDR3 length: 15 amino acids. V lost 1 base and J lost 4, with 11 bases in between. CDR1 is LGHNA, CDR2 YSLEER, per germline. The CDR3 loop is CASSQGTGLYNEQFF. In DNA form, the CDR3 reads TGCGCCAGCAGCCAAGGGACTGGCCTTTACAATGAGCAGTTCTTC.

This chain connects TRBV14 to TRBJ2-1, with 8 bases aligning to TRBD1. The CDR3 covers 14 residues. CDR1 SGHDN and CDR2 FVKESK come from the germline V gene. The ends lost 3 bases at V and 7 bases at J; junction bases unmatched: 5. The DNA for the CDR3 is TGTGCCAGCAGCCAGACGGACAGGGTAAATGAGCAGTTCTTC. This translates into CASSQTDRVNEQFF.

The chain recombines TRBV7-9 with TRBJ2-1; D remains unclear. Trimming removed 4 bases at V and 5 bases at J, with 12 bases between. The CDR3 contains 14 residues. From germline, CDR1 is SEHNR and CDR2 FQNEAQ (reference sequence). The CDR3 bases are TGTGCCAGCAGCTATCGGACGGCCAACAATGAGCAGTTCTTC. This sequence encodes CASSYRTANNEQFF.

The J gene is TRBJ2-1, the V gene TRBV29-1; D remains ambiguous. The CDR3 has 15 amino acids. Per germline, CDR1 SQVTM and CDR2 ANQGSEA. V was trimmed by 0 bases and J by 0 bases, leaving 9 bases between them. The CDR3 region is CSVEEGRSSYNEQFF. The CDR3 DNA is TGCAGCGTTGAAGAGGGCAGGAGCTCCTACAATGAGCAGTTCTTC.

The CDR3 sequence is CATSRDRGSGNTIYF. In nucleotides, the CDR3 is TGTGCCACCAGCAGAGACAGGGGGTCTGGAAACACCATATATTTT. The chain joins TRBV15 to TRBJ1-3; TRBD1 matches 7 bases. Germline loops: CDR1 LNHNV, CDR2 YYDKDF (reference sequence). Germline trimming cut 0 bases from V and 1 base from J; bases unmatched to any gene: 0. The CDR3 is made up of 15 amino acids.

The V gene is TRBV7-9, the J gene TRBJ2-5; the match to TRBD2 covers 8 bases. Germline CDR1 SEHNR, CDR2 FQNEAQ (reference sequence). This CDR3 is 14 amino acids long. The J segment lost 4 bases and the V segment lost 2 bases, leaving 3 bases of the junction unmatched. CDR3 in amino acids: CASSLTGGRETQYF. Written as DNA, the CDR3 is TGTGCCAGCAGCTTAACGGGAGGGAGAGAGACCCAGTACTTC.

The rearrangement links TRBV20-1 to TRBJ2-1; D not resolved. V was pared by 6 bases and J by 6 bases, with 9 bases between. This CDR3 is 11 amino acids long. CDR1 and CDR2 from the germline V gene are DFQATT and SNEGSKA (reference sequence). CDR3 sequence reads: CSARLGNEQFF. The CDR3 DNA is TGCAGTGCGCGGTTAGGCAATGAGCAGTTCTTC.

The genes are TRBV5-6 and TRBJ2-3; D uncertain. The V end was cut by 0 bases, the J end by 2 bases, with 7 bases between. Germline CDR1 SGHDT, CDR2 YYEEEE. CDR3 length: 14 amino acids. CDR3 nucleotide sequence: TGTGCCAGCAGCTTGGGGCTGGACACAGATACGCAGTATTTT. It translates to CASSLGLDTDTQYF.

The chain combines TRBV11-2 with TRBJ2-1, with no clear D. Germline V CDR1 and CDR2: SGHAT, FQNNGV. The CDR3 extends over 10 amino acids. The V end was cut by 6 bases, the J end by 5 bases, with 2 bases between. The chain's CDR3 is CASRDNEQFF. DNA of the CDR3: TGTGCCAGCAGGGACAATGAGCAGTTCTTC.

This clone was counted a single time. The chain has TRBV7-3 and TRBJ1-2; TRBD1 aligns across 8 bases. Germline V CDR1 and CDR2: SGHTA, FQGTGA. Trimming at V came to 5 bases and at J to 5 bases, leaving 10 bases not matched to a gene. The CDR3 loop spans 15 amino acids. The DNA of the CDR3 is TGTGCCAGCAGCCAGGGGCAGGGGGCGTTATATGGCTACACCTTC. Residues: CASSQGQGALYGYTF.

This clone was detected only a few times. This rearrangement joins TRBV5-1 to TRBJ2-7; 7 bases map to TRBD2. The CDR3 runs 15 residues. Germline V gene data show CDR1 as SGHRS and CDR2 as YFSETQ. V shed 2 bases, J shed 0 bases, and the junction held 5 bases outside the gene matches. The CDR3 protein is CASSFWEGSSYEQYF. The DNA of the CDR3 is TGCGCCAGCAGCTTTTGGGAGGGGAGCTCCTACGAGCAGTACTTC.

The J gene is TRBJ2-3, the V gene TRBV29-1, with 8 bases aligning to TRBD1. The germline V gene encodes CDR1 SQVTM and CDR2 ANQGSEA. Trimming cost V 6 bases and J 5 bases; bases outside gene matches: 10. The length of the CDR3 is 14 residues. CDR3: CSVWTGLVRDTQYF. CDR3 bases: TGCAGCGTCTGGACAGGGTTGGTTCGAGATACGCAGTATTTT.

The chain links TRBV6-6 to TRBJ2-1; the D is unclear. V was cut by 2 bases and J by 5 bases, with 7 bases left in between. Per the germline V gene, CDR1 is MNHNY and CDR2 is SVGAGI (reference sequence). CDR3 length: 13 amino acids. The CDR3: CASSYSQNNEQFF. The CDR3 DNA reads as TGTGCCAGCAGTTACAGCCAGAACAATGAGCAGTTCTTC.

The chain is built from TRBV7-9 and TRBJ1-1; the D is unclear. CDR3 length: 14 residues. V lost 5 bases to trimming and J lost 5 bases, with 15 bases between them. Germline V gives CDR1 SEHNR, CDR2 FQNEAQ (reference sequence). CDR3 sequence reads: CASSPLTPQTEAFF. In DNA form, the CDR3 reads TGTGCCAGCAGCCCCTTGACCCCGCAAACTGAAGCTTTCTTT. Combining the CDR3 with reference TRBV7-9 and TRBJ1-1 gives the whole variable domain DTGVSQNPRHKITKRGQNVTFRCDPISEHNRLYWYRQTLGQGPEFLTYFQNEAQLEKSRLLSDRFSAERPKGSFSTLEIQRTEQGDSAMYLCASSPLTPQTEAFFGQGTRLTVV.

The rearrangement links TRBV5-1 to TRBJ1-1; D remains ambiguous. This CDR3 is built from 13 residues. The germline gives CDR1 SGHRS, CDR2 YFSETQ. V was cut by 1 base and J by 3 bases, with 7 bases left in between. The CDR3 bases are TGCGCCAGCAGCTTGTCCAGTCACACTGAAGCTTTCTTT. Its translation: CASSLSSHTEAFF. Full variable domain (outside the CDR3, taken from reference TRBV5-1 and TRBJ1-1): KAGVTQTPRYLIKTRGQQVTLSCSPISGHRSVSWYQQTPGQGLQFLFEYFSETQRNKGNFPGRFSGRQFSNSRSEMNVSTLELGDSALYLCASSLSSHTEAFFGQGTRLTVV.

V is TRBV15 and J is TRBJ2-7; 11 positions agree with TRBD2. CDR3 length: 14 amino acids. V dropped 9 bases and J dropped 4; count of bases not matched to a gene: 8. Germline V lookup: CDR1 LNHNV, CDR2 YYDKDF (reference sequence). The CDR3 sequence: CATRLAGGSYEQYF. The CDR3 DNA is TGTGCCACGAGGCTAGCGGGAGGTTCGTACGAGCAGTACTTC.

The chain couples TRBV9 to TRBJ2-1, with 10 bases that match TRBD2. Trimming at V came to 0 bases and at J to 4 bases, leaving 7 bases not matched to a gene. In germline, CDR1 is SGDLS, CDR2 YYNGEE. This CDR3 is 17 amino acids long. The CDR3 DNA sequence: TGTGCCAGCAGCGTAGTAGCTAGCGGGAGTGGGTACAATGAGCAGTTCTTC. Its protein product is CASSVVASGSGYNEQFF.

The chain recombines TRBV29-1 with TRBJ1-1, with TRBD1 identical over 7 bases. The CDR3 is made up of 15 amino acids. V lost 7 bases to trimming and J lost 7 bases; unmatched junction nucleotides: 18. Germline loops: CDR1 SQVTM, CDR2 ANQGSEA. The CDR3 nucleotides read TGCAGCGCAGACGACAGGGCCGGAGACCGCATTGAAGCTTTCTTT. This sequence encodes CSADDRAGDRIEAFF.

V is TRBV16 and J is TRBJ1-3, with TRBD1 matching over 8 bases. Germline assignment: CDR1 KGHSY and CDR2 FQNENV. The ends lost 2 bases at V and 3 bases at J; junction bases unmatched: 9. This CDR3 is built from 17 residues. The CDR3 region has the DNA TGTGCCAGCAGCCAAACCCTGGACAGGGCAGGTGGAAACACCATATATTTT. Translated, it gives CASSQTLDRAGGNTIYF.

The V gene is TRBV4-1, the J gene TRBJ2-7; 11 bases map to TRBD2. The V segment lost 3 bases and the J segment 0 bases; nucleotides outside the gene matches: 10. The germline CDR1 and CDR2 sequences are MGHRA and YSYEKL. The CDR3 consists of 18 residues. In nucleotides, the CDR3 is TGCGCCAGCAGCCACACCGGGACTAGCGGCACTGGCTCCTACGAGCAGTACTTC. This codes for CASSHTGTSGTGSYEQYF.

V and J are TRBV10-3 and TRBJ2-2, with 11 bases fitting TRBD1. The CDR3 has 16 amino acids. Germline V gene data show CDR1 as ENHRY and CDR2 as SYGVKD. The V and J ends lost 3 bases and 4 bases, in that order; junction bases with no gene match: 4. The CDR3 reads CAISDSGQGGTGELFF. Written as DNA, the CDR3 is TGTGCCATCAGTGACTCGGGACAGGGGGGCACCGGGGAGCTGTTTTTT.

This chain links TRBV30 with TRBJ2-7; D remains unclear. Germline V gene sequence: CDR1 GTSNPN, CDR2 SVGIG (reference sequence). The CDR3 sequence is 12 residues long. Trimming left V 1 base short and J 0 bases short, with 4 bases between. The CDR3 reads CAWSADSYEQYF. The CDR3 nucleotides are TGTGCCTGGAGTGCAGACTCCTACGAGCAGTACTTC.

CDR3 protein: CASSEALGQGAMNQPQHF. As DNA, the CDR3 is TGTGCCAGCAGTGAAGCGCTGGGACAGGGGGCCATGAATCAGCCCCAGCATTTT. The chain carries TRBV6-1 and TRBJ1-5; TRBD1 matches at 12 bases. The V gene end was trimmed by 0 bases and the J gene end by 4 bases; junction bases not matched to a gene: 7. Germline V CDR1 and CDR2: MNHNS, SASEGT. This CDR3 contains 18 residues.